The rows below give T cell receptor beta chains drawn from one sample of a study of identical twins. In TCRdb, the 5' RACE reads were re-called with MiXCR into one record per CDR3 protein. There are fewer than 250,000 distinct CDR3 sequences in the sample; around 9.6% occur only once, and 5% to 5.5% lies in the top ten. Material for sequencing was memory (CD45RO+) T cells sorted from blood. All receptors derive from a woman under 30 in good health. The CDR3 runs from the conserved cysteine through the conserved F or W.

j_call | v_call | cdr3_aa
TRBJ1-1 | TRBV12-3/TRBV12-4 | CASRGRGTEAFF
TRBJ1-2 | TRBV29-1 | CRTGEDYGYTF
TRBJ1-4 | TRBV24-1 | CATSVRRRREEKLFF
TRBJ2-4 | TRBV20-1 | CSARTSGGLGAKNIQYF
TRBJ2-1 | TRBV7-8 | CASSFRGRDYNEQFF
TRBJ2-5 | TRBV6-2/TRBV6-3 | CASKPRDSIDQDQYF
TRBJ1-3 | TRBV10-3 | CAISHGTRNTNTIYF
TRBJ1-1 | TRBV28 | CASSALDWAGAFF
TRBJ2-5 | TRBV5-6 | CASSFGLAGRQTQYF
TRBJ1-4 | TRBV11-2 | CASSHLGAVKLFF
TRBJ2-7 | TRBV29-1 | CSVGQGRNEQYF
TRBJ2-7 | TRBV5-6 | CASSQLPNYEQYF
TRBJ2-7 | TRBV12-5 | CASGPPRPHEQYF
TRBJ2-7 | TRBV6-2/TRBV6-3 | CASSSSSYEQYF
TRBJ2-7 | TRBV5-5 | CASSRSLAGLSYEQYF
TRBJ2-3 | TRBV9 | CVSSVEGRSRTDTQYF
TRBJ2-1 | TRBV4-1 | CASSPHLRGTYNEQFF
TRBJ2-7 | TRBV6-1 | CASGRSYEQYF
TRBJ2-1 | TRBV20-1 | CSPRERSYNEQFF
TRBJ2-5 | TRBV3-1 | CASSQGLAQETQYF
TRBJ2-7 | TRBV20-1 | CSASLKAGEQYF
TRBJ1-1 | TRBV19 | CASSRQGWGTEAFF
TRBJ1-3 | TRBV7-7 | CASSLDSGNTIYF
TRBJ1-1 | TRBV5-1 | CASSLRWTGGMNTEAFF
TRBJ1-4 | TRBV5-6 | CASSPIGPNEKLFF
TRBJ1-2 | TRBV7-9 | CASSILDRTNYGYTF
TRBJ1-6 | TRBV6-1 | CASSDPGTAHFKDSPLHF
TRBJ2-1 | TRBV5-1 | CASSLALSPRSSYNEQFF
TRBJ2-7 | TRBV14 | CASSQDRSGEFLSYEQYF
TRBJ2-5 | TRBV7-9 | CASSLDAARETQYF
TRBJ2-5 | TRBV9 | CASSVDEVVETQYF
TRBJ1-2 | TRBV6-1 | CASRREGRSNYGYTF
TRBJ1-1 | TRBV6-2/TRBV6-3 | CASSWSTHGTEAFF
TRBJ1-1 | TRBV12-3/TRBV12-4 | CASSFEGWNTEAFF
TRBJ2-2 | TRBV5-1 | CASSRGTSGNTGELFF
TRBJ2-6 | TRBV19 | CASNPGQGARGANVLTF
TRBJ2-1 | TRBV20-1 | CSARYVGGSYNEQFF
TRBJ1-1 | TRBV5-5 | CASSLRRQGLEAFF
TRBJ1-1 | TRBV5-5 | CASSHNRGNTEAFF
TRBJ1-1 | TRBV7-3 | CASSLTGTADTEAFF
TRBJ2-1 | TRBV24-1 | CATSEPGRNEQFF
TRBJ2-7 | TRBV20-1 | CSAQPQAGSYEQYF
TRBJ2-1 | TRBV20-1 | CSAPGGSYNEQFF
TRBJ2-3 | TRBV11-2 | CASSTYRMDTQYF
TRBJ2-3 | TRBV3-1 | CASSHPTGGIDTQYF
TRBJ2-7 | TRBV3-1 | CASSQGGTGGYEQYF
TRBJ1-1 | TRBV11-2 | CASSPQAMNTEAFF
TRBJ2-5 | TRBV2 | CASSDRASGEETQYF
TRBJ1-2 | TRBV27 | CASSSLGYTF
TRBJ2-7 | TRBV5-1 | CASSTLIGYEQYF
TRBJ1-1 | TRBV5-1 | CASSPDRDGEAFF
TRBJ1-5 | TRBV7-2 | CASSLAGVNQPQHF
TRBJ2-2 | TRBV5-1 | CASSAHLGELFF
TRBJ1-2 | TRBV3-1 | CASSPRTGLYGYTF
TRBJ2-1 | TRBV20-1 | CSAHNPGRGNEQFF
TRBJ1-1 | TRBV11-2 | CASSPSAGGEGVNTEAFF
TRBJ2-3 | TRBV6-4 | CASSESTGTSDTQYF